This record covers a single T cell receptor beta chain. The antigen it recognizes is unknown. The sample is drawn from a study of monozygotic twins with inflammatory bowel disease (dated by TCRdb to between 2019 and 2020). Regarding the study in general: The complete study included roughly 30 monozygotic twin pairs: 19 IBD-discordant Danish pairs and nine German pairs, of which four were IBD-concordant and five were IBD-discordant. The search for disease-associated traits relied mainly on comparing, within discordant pairs, IBD patients with their genetically identical healthy co-twins. Each individual had, on average, about 151 000 unique TCRalpha sequences and 181 000 unique TCRbeta sequences available for analysis.

CDR1 and CDR2, looked up from the germline V gene, are MNHNS and SASEGT. From its cysteine to its phenylalanine, the CDR3 spans 16 amino acids. DNA is not on record. The paper as a whole reports these results and caveats: Background noise and inter-individual variability may have been introduced into the repertoires by the differing immunosuppressive treatments among patients. Compared with healthy twins, IBD patients shared fewer clonotypes with other individuals, and the difference was most pronounced in patients with signs of disease activity. Distinction between different T cell subtypes could not be achieved in the analysis. TCRbeta repertoire diversity, by inverse Simpson index, was decreased in IBD patients compared with their healthy co-twins. Repertoire similarity did not differ between concordant and discordant twins, which could be due to limited statistical power. The results gave no support for a single strong signal or clonotype linked to IBD.

From each donor, an approximately 2.4 ml peripheral blood sample was drawn into PAXgene tubes and stored at -80 degrees C. Without any T cell sorting, total RNA was extracted from whole blood using the PAXgene blood miRNA kit on an automated QIAcube. Peripheral blood from monozygotic twin pairs concordant or discordant for inflammatory bowel disease was subjected to deep TCRalpha and TCRbeta repertoire profiling with unique molecular barcoding. Smoking habits were recorded for all twin pairs, and each individual was classified as a current, former or never smoker. Receptors were amplified or captured by 5' RACE. Preparation of each TCR library used 3,500 to 4,500 ng of total RNA. For each sample, cDNA was synthesized in eight separate reactions using SMARTScribe reverse transcriptase. During cDNA synthesis, template switching introduced unique molecular identifiers that contained a 6-nucleotide sample barcode. Two nested PCRs of roughly 16 and 10 cycles amplified the TCRalpha and TCRbeta cDNA, and bead purification followed each PCR. Before amplification, the cDNA was both treated with uracil DNA-glycosylase and purified with the QIAquick PCR purification kit. The second PCR added Illumina TruSeq-compatible adapters along with sample-specific barcodes. Library quality and concentration were assessed using TapeStation and Qubit, and 5 ng of each library was pooled. Sequencing of the pooled libraries was done on an Illumina HiSeq2500 single-index Rapid Run using custom sequencing primers and 2 x 100 bp reads. Under the source paper's analysis protocol: MiGEC version 1.2.6 was used for UMI-based consensus assembly to correct PCR and sequencing errors. MiXCR version 2.1.1 was used for V(D)J alignment, clonotype assembly and CDR3 extraction. To normalise gene usage, clonotype sharing and MAIT/NKT TCR abundance, the top 1000, 10 000 and 20 000 clonotypes in each sample were analysed. After downsampling to 27 000 UMIs, diversity was calculated as the inverse Simpson index using the vegan R package. Statistical testing used paired Mann-Whitney U tests on the discordant twin pairs and applied Benjamini-Hochberg correction for multiple testing. TCRdb reprocessed the public reads and reports one entry per CDR3 protein sequence, without DNA. The V and J calls come from TCRdb's annotation, not from the publication. This sample's listing comprises about 140,000 distinct CDR3 sequences. The leading ten clones occupy approximately 1.2% of the sample.

The rearrangement joined TRBV6-1 to TRBJ1-4; no DNA is available, so the TRBD1 call from TCRdb remains unchecked. Sequenced input: blood. This TCR came from a human donor with ulcerative colitis or Crohn's disease, or a healthy co-twin of an affected twin (not recorded which). CDR3 protein: CASSSKPGLYGEKLFF.